A selection of T cell receptor beta chains follows, all from one sample in a study of identifying expanded T cells in peripheral blood. Some clones are missing from TCRdb's copy, which holds only in-frame ones; the method was immunoSEQ multiplex PCR. Of 75,000 to 95,000 clones in the sample, around nine tenths were seen once. Sample: blood. All receptors derive from a person aged 18 to 70 in good health. Each CDR3 is given with its conserved first and last residue. Expanded clones get a size class; other rows say once, few or many, or leave the size out.

cdr3_aa,v_call,clone_size
CSVVVGRVAEAFF,TRBV29-1,.
CASSFSGNSNQPQHF,TRBV27,.
CASSPRDNLYNEQFF,TRBV5-6,.
CASSSLLAALTDTQYF,TRBV5-6,.
CAISAGPSTFSNQPQHF,TRBV10-3,once
CASSRTSGANVLTF,TRBV6-5,.
CASSNRAGANYGYTF,TRBV6-6,.
CSVGGSDAHNEQFF,TRBV29-1,.
CAWSEAGYGYTF,TRBV30,few
CASTPRGNTEAFF,TRBV7-9,.
CASSLTTGTGPYTF,TRBV7-2,once
CASSPRGTADNEQFF,TRBV9,.
CASSPTGTSTDTQYF,TRBV19,.